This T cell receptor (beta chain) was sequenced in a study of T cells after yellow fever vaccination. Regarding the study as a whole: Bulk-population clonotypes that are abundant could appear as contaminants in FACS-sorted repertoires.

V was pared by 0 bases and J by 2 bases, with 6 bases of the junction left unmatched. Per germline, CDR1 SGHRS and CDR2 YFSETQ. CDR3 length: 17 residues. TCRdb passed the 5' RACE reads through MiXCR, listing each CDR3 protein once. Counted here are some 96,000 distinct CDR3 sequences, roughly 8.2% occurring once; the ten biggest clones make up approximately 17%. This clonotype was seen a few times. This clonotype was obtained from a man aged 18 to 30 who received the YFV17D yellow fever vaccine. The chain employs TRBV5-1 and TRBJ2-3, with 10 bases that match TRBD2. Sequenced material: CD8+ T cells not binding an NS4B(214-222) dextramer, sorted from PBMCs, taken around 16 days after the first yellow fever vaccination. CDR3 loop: CASSLALAGDYTDTQYF. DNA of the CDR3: TGCGCCAGCAGCTTGGCGCTAGCGGGGGACTACACAGATACGCAGTATTTT.